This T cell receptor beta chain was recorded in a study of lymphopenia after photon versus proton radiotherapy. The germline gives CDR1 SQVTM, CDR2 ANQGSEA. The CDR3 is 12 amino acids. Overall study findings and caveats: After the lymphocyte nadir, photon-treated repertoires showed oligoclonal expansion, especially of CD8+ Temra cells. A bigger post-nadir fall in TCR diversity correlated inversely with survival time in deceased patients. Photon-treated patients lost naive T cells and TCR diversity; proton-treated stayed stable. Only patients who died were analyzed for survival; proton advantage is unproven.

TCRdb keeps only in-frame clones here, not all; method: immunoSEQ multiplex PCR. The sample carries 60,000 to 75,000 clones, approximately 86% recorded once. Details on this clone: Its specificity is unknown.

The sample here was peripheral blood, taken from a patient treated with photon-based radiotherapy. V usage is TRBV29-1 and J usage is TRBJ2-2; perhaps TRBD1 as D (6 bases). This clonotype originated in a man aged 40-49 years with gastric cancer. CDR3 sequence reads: CPWGRYTGELFF. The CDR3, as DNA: TGCCCCTGGGGGCGGTACACCGGGGAGCTGTTTTTT.